The rows below give T cell receptor beta chains drawn from one sample of a study of blood T cell repertoires in COVID-19. Assay used: immunoSEQ multiplex PCR; TCRdb lists only in-frame clones, some missing. This sample has 95,000 to 150,000 clones, with 80% to 85% found just once. The sequenced sample was PBMCs or T cells enriched from blood (not recorded which). These TCRs come from a woman aged 25 to 39 who had recovered from COVID-19. The CDR3 runs from the conserved cysteine through the conserved F or W. The order of the fields is D gene, clone size, CDR3 length, J gene, V gene, CDR3 DNA, CDR3 protein. The D gene is left open where the match is weak. For some rows the clone size is stated as once, few or many, or as a class when expanded; others skip it.

>TRBD1|.|16|TRBJ2-7|TRBV6-1
TGTGCCAGCAGTGAAGCGTATGGGGACAGGGGAAACGAGCAGTACTTC
CASSEAYGDRGNEQYF
>.|.|15|TRBJ1-1|TRBV6-4
TGTGCCAGCACCAAAGGGGACTCGACAGACACTGAAGCTTTCTTT
CASTKGDSTDTEAFF
>TRBD1|many|13|TRBJ2-7|TRBV5-4
TGTGCCAGCAGCTTCGGGACAGGGGGCGCGCAGTACTTC
CASSFGTGGAQYF
>.|.|16|TRBJ2-1|TRBV5-8
TGTGCCAGCAGCTGGGGTTCGGGAGTATCCTACAATGAGCAGTTCTTC
CASSWGSGVSYNEQFF
>TRBD1|few|13|TRBJ1-6|TRBV19
TGTGCCAGTAGTCCCAGGGGGCAGTCACCCCTCCACTTT
CASSPRGQSPLHF
>TRBD2|once|15|TRBJ2-2|TRBV19
TGTGCCACCTCCCGGGGGGATCGAGAAACCGGGGAGCTGTTTTTT
CATSRGDRETGELFF
>.|.|12|TRBJ1-1|TRBV28
TGTGCCAGCCGGGTACAGAACACTGAAGCTTTCTTT
CASRVQNTEAFF
>.|.|16|TRBJ2-1|TRBV5-1
TGCGCCAGCAGCCTGGGCCTTCCTACCCCATACAATGAGCAGTTCTTC
CASSLGLPTPYNEQFF
>TRBD2|.|19|TRBJ2-1|TRBV4-1
TGCGCCAGCAGCCACCCGGGACTAGCGGGAGGGAGCTCCTACAATGAGCAGTTCTTC
CASSHPGLAGGSSYNEQFF
>TRBD2|.|16|TRBJ2-7|TRBV5-6
TGTGCCAGCAGCCTTTCCCCTAGCGGGAGGACCTACGAGCAGTACTTC
CASSLSPSGRTYEQYF
>.|.|14|TRBJ1-2|TRBV7-9
TGTGCCAGCAGCTTAGGCACAGGGCTGGGTGGCTACACCTTC
CASSLGTGLGGYTF
>TRBD1|.|15|TRBJ1-1|TRBV28
TGTGCCAGCAGTTTAAACGCAGGGGGAGGTAGTGAAGCTTTCTTT
CASSLNAGGGSEAFF
>.|.|12|TRBJ2-7|TRBV10-3
TGTGCCATCAGTGAGTCTGGCAGTGGGCAGTACTTC
CAISESGSGQYF
>TRBD2|.|13|TRBJ2-3|TRBV19
TGTGCCACCCAGACTAGCGGACTCCCAACGCAGTATTTT
CATQTSGLPTQYF
>TRBD2|.|17|TRBJ2-1|TRBV7-2
TGTGCCAGCAGCCCGGGAATAGCGGGAGGGCCGGGCAATGAGCAGTTCTTC
CASSPGIAGGPGNEQFF
>TRBD2|.|16|TRBJ2-4|TRBV30
TGTGCCTGGACGTCGTGGGCGGGAGTGGGCAAAAACATTCAGTACTTC
CAWTSWAGVGKNIQYF
>TRBD1|.|11|TRBJ1-1|TRBV12-3/TRBV12-4
TGTGCCAGCAGTTTTGGTGACAGGGGAGACTTT
CASSFGDRGDF
>.|.|13|TRBJ1-1|TRBV28
TGTGCCAGCAGTTTTCCGGGGAACACTGAAGCTTTCTTT
CASSFPGNTEAFF
>.|.|13|TRBJ1-2|TRBV30
TGTGCCTGGAGTGAAGACAGCCGCTATGGCTACACCTTC
CAWSEDSRYGYTF
>.|.|15|TRBJ1-2|TRBV2
TGTGCCAGCAGTGAGTCGGGGTTTACTAACTATGGCTACACCTTC
CASSESGFTNYGYTF
>TRBD1|.|15|TRBJ1-3|TRBV7-9
TGTGCCAGCAGGTTGACAGGGGGCTCTGGAAACACCATATATTTT
CASRLTGGSGNTIYF
>TRBD2|.|19|TRBJ2-7|TRBV28
TGTGCCAGCAGTTCCTTCCCCCGGGGGCCGGAGACTAGCGCAAGCGAGCAGTACTTC
CASSSFPRGPETSASEQYF
>TRBD1|.|15|TRBJ1-5|TRBV4-1
TGCGCCAGCAGCCACGTAACAGGGGGCAATCAGCCCCAGCATTTT
CASSHVTGGNQPQHF
>.|.|15|TRBJ1-1|TRBV6-7
TGTGCCAGCAGTCCCAAGAGGTTAAAGAACACTGAAGCTTTCTTT
CASSPKRLKNTEAFF
>.|.|16|TRBJ2-3|TRBV7-2
TGTGCCAGCAGCTTAGAGCGGGCTAAAGGCACAGATACGCAGTATTTT
CASSLERAKGTDTQYF
>TRBD2|.|14|TRBJ2-7|TRBV7-6
TGTGCCAGCAGCTTTGGGGGAGGGGCCTACGAGCAGTACTTC
CASSFGGGAYEQYF
>.|.|19|TRBJ1-4|TRBV2
TGTGCCAGCAGCCCCAAGATGCTCGTACCCAGGGTCACTAATGAAAAACTGTTTTTT
CASSPKMLVPRVTNEKLFF
>.|.|13|TRBJ1-2|TRBV4-2
TGTGCCAGCAGCCAAGATAACGGCTATGGCTACACCTTC
CASSQDNGYGYTF
>.|.|14|TRBJ1-2|TRBV5-1
TGCGCCAGCAGCTTTGATGACAGATCCTATGGCTACACCTTC
CASSFDDRSYGYTF
>TRBD1|.|18|TRBJ1-1|TRBV6-2/TRBV6-3
TGTGCCAGCAGTCCACTTACAGGGGCTTTCGCTATGAACACTGAAGCTTTCTTT
CASSPLTGAFAMNTEAFF
>TRBD2|.|15|TRBJ2-2|TRBV7-6
TGTGCCAGCAGTCCTAGCGGGAGCCCCACCGGGGAGCTGTTTTTT
CASSPSGSPTGELFF
>.|.|16|TRBJ2-1|TRBV19
TGTGCCAGTAGTCTGAGGGGGGAGGGTTCCTACAATGAGCAGTTCTTC
CASSLRGEGSYNEQFF
>.|many|17|TRBJ2-1|TRBV4-1
TGCGCCAGCAGCCAAGAGAGGGGAGGTTCCTTTTACAATGAGCAGTTCTTC
CASSQERGGSFYNEQFF
>TRBD2|.|16|TRBJ2-5|TRBV28
TGTGCCAGCAGTTTAAGCCTAGCGGGAGCCCAAGAGACCCAGTACTTC
CASSLSLAGAQETQYF